What follows are 6 T cell receptor beta chains derived from one specimen sequenced in a study of CD8 T cells in ankylosing spondylitis. TCRdb reprocessed the 5' RACE reads with MiXCR, giving one entry per CDR3 protein. This table has 150,000 to 200,000 distinct CDR3 sequences, around 17% appearing once. Sequencing used blood, either unsorted or a sorted T cell fraction (not recorded which). Source of these receptors: a male donor with ankylosing spondylitis or in good health (not recorded which).

This clonotype was seen a few times. The V gene is TRBV5-1, the J gene TRBJ1-4; TRBD1 aligns across 7 bases. The CDR3 consists of 17 residues. CDR1 is SGHRS and CDR2 is YFSETQ in the germline V gene. The V segment lost 7 bases and the J segment 6 bases; nucleotides outside the gene matches: 18. CDR3 in DNA: TGCGCCAGCGACAGACAGGGCGGAGCAGAAGAGTATGAAAAACTGTTTTTT. Its protein product is CASDRQGGAEEYEKLFF.

In its sample, this clonotype was seen a few times. The rearrangement links TRBV7-2 to TRBJ1-5, with D possibly being TRBD1 (6 bases). V lost 4 bases, J lost 6 bases, and 7 bases lay in between. In germline, CDR1 is SGHTA, CDR2 FQGNSA. CDR3 length: 12 residues. CDR3 residues: CASSWGAQPQHF. CDR3 in DNA: TGTGCCAGCAGCTGGGGGGCTCAGCCCCAGCATTTT.

This clonotype appeared many times. The chain links TRBV20-1 to TRBJ1-5; 8 positions match TRBD1. CDR1 and CDR2 (germline): DFQATT, SNEGSKA (reference sequence). This CDR3 contains 14 residues. V lost 6 bases, J lost 4 bases, and 8 bases stayed unmatched. The CDR3 DNA reads TGCAGTGCCCACCGCGGACAGGGAAATCAGCCCCAGCATTTT. Amino acid sequence: CSAHRGQGNQPQHF.

The chain combines TRBV29-1 with TRBJ2-2; D unresolved. The V gene's germline CDR1 is SQVTM and CDR2 ANQGSEA. V was pared by 6 bases and J by 2 bases, with 4 bases between. The CDR3 has 11 residues. Written as DNA, the CDR3 is TGCAGCGTAGACAACACCGGGGAGCTGTTTTTT. Its translation is CSVDNTGELFF.

The sample holds a few counts of this clonotype. The CDR3 loop reads CASSFSTADEQYF. The CDR3 bases are TGCGCCAGCAGTTTCAGCACGGCCGACGAGCAGTACTTC. The chain couples TRBV5-1 to TRBJ2-7; no clear D. V lost 5 bases, J lost 5 bases, and 14 bases lay in between. This CDR3 is built from 13 residues. Germline V gene sequence: CDR1 SGHRS, CDR2 YFSETQ.

This clonotype came up many times. The chain joins TRBV5-1 to TRBJ2-3; TRBD2 aligns across 10 bases. The CDR3 spans 16 residues. The germline gives CDR1 SGHRS, CDR2 YFSETQ. Trimming cost V 5 bases and J 0 bases; bases outside gene matches: 6. The CDR3 loop is CASSKGLADSTDTQYF. As DNA, the CDR3 is TGCGCCAGCAGTAAAGGACTAGCGGATAGCACAGATACGCAGTATTTT.